This passage covers 11 T cell receptor beta chains from one sample sequenced in a study of identifying expanded T cells in peripheral blood. Sequencing used immunoSEQ multiplex PCR; TCRdb keeps in-frame clones, though not all of them. Of about 85,000 clones listed, around 89% were seen once; the top ten hold 19%. Material for sequencing was blood. These receptors were obtained from a person aged 18 to 70 in good health.

The rearrangement links TRBV10-3 to TRBJ2-1; TRBD2 aligns across 11 bases. CDR3 size: 15 residues. V lost 4 bases, J lost 7 bases, and 6 bases stayed unmatched. CDR1 ENHRY and CDR2 SYGVKD come from the germline V gene. Written as DNA, the CDR3 is TGTGCCATCAGTGCAGGATTAGCGGGGGGGAATGAGCAGTTCTTC. Translated, it gives CAISAGLAGGNEQFF.

This clone occurred once. The chain has TRBV25-1 and TRBJ2-5, with D perhaps being TRBD1 or TRBD2 (6 bases each). CDR3 length: 12 residues. V gave up 8 bases and J gave up 4 bases, with 11 bases separating them. CDR1 and CDR2 from the germline V gene are MGHDK and SYGVNS. CDR3 bases: TGTGCCAGCGTGGGGGGCCGAGAGACCCAGTACTTC. Protein sequence: CASVGGRETQYF.

This sequence joins TRBV30 and TRBJ2-7; D is perhaps TRBD1 (6 bases). The CDR3 loop spans 12 amino acids. Trimming cost V 3 bases and J 3 bases, with 9 bases left between them. Germline V CDR1 and CDR2: GTSNPN, SVGIG (reference sequence). The CDR3 bases are TGTGCCTGGAGGGGACACGGCTACGAGCAGTACTTC. This translates into CAWRGHGYEQYF.

The rearrangement uses TRBV2 and TRBJ2-7; TRBD1 aligns across 8 bases. Germline V gene lookup returns CDR1 SNHLY and CDR2 FYNNEI. V shed 4 bases, J shed 5 bases, and the junction held 16 bases outside the gene matches. This CDR3 has 17 residues. Here the CDR3 DNA reads TGTGCCAGCAGTGTCCAGCGGACAGGGCCGAGTAGGGACGAGCAGTACTTC. This sequence encodes CASSVQRTGPSRDEQYF.

CDR3: CASRLAGVEQYF. CDR3 sequence (DNA): TGTGCCTCCCGCCTAGCGGGGGTCGAGCAGTACTTC. The chain is built from TRBV2 and TRBJ2-7, with TRBD2 matching over 10 bases. The CDR3 extends over 12 amino acids. The V gene's germline CDR1 is SNHLY and CDR2 FYNNEI. V shed 11 bases, J shed 6 bases, and the junction held 7 bases outside the gene matches.

The V and J genes are TRBV27 and TRBJ2-3; the D gene is possibly TRBD2 (5 bases). The CDR3 is 13 residues long. Germline CDR1 and CDR2: MNHEY and SMNVEV (reference sequence). V lost 6 bases, J lost 8 bases, and 15 bases lay in between. DNA for the CDR3: TGTGCCAGCAGGACCTCCCGGGCGGGTACGCAGTATTTT. This translates into CASRTSRAGTQYF.

This chain uses TRBV18 with TRBJ2-7; 7 bases align to TRBD1. With 4 bases clipped from V and 6 bases from J, the junction kept 6 bases outside the gene matches. Germline CDR1 is KGHSH and CDR2 is LQKENI. The CDR3 length is 13 residues. CDR3 coding DNA: TGTGCCAGCTCACTGTACAGGGGAACCGAGCAGTACTTC. Its protein is CASSLYRGTEQYF. The full variable domain, rest sourced from reference TRBV18 and TRBJ2-7, is NAGVMQNPRHLVRRRGQEARLRCSPMKGHSHVYWYRQLPEEGLKFMVYLQKENIIDESGMPKERFSAEFPKEGPSILRIQQVVRGDSAAYFCASSLYRGTEQYFGPGTRLTVT.

The CDR3 DNA reads TGTGCCAGCAGTTACAGGGGGGGAGTATACAATGAGCAGTTCTTC. Translated: CASSYRGGVYNEQFF. This chain joins TRBV6-5 and TRBJ2-1, with D perhaps matching TRBD2 (7 bases). Deletions cut 2 bases from V and 4 bases from J, with 12 bases between. From germline, CDR1 is MNHEY and CDR2 SVGAGI. The CDR3 has 15 residues.

The rearrangement joins TRBV28 to TRBJ1-5; D is possibly TRBD1 (5 bases). The CDR3 sequence is 15 residues long. V was clipped by 4 bases and J by 8 bases, with 18 bases between them. The V gene's germline CDR1 is MDHEN and CDR2 SYDVKM. CDR3 in amino acids: CASSSGGFGAEPQHF. CDR3 bases: TGTGCCAGCAGTTCCGGGGGATTTGGGGCGGAGCCCCAGCATTTT.

This clone came up once. This chain joins TRBV19 and TRBJ1-2; tentatively, D is TRBD1 (5 bases). This CDR3 contains 16 residues. The germline V gene encodes CDR1 LNHDA and CDR2 SQIVND (reference sequence). Trimming removed 6 bases at V and 4 bases at J, with 21 bases between. The CDR3 reads CASSNPGHSGSYGYTF. In nucleotides, the CDR3 is TGTGCCAGTAGCAACCCCGGACACTCCGGGAGCTATGGCTACACCTTC. The full variable domain, rest sourced from reference TRBV19 and TRBJ1-2, is DGGITQSPKYLFRKEGQNVTLSCEQNLNHDAMYWYRQDPGQGLRLIYYSQIVNDFQKGDIAEGYSVSREKKESFPLTVTSAQKNPTAFYLCASSNPGHSGSYGYTFGSGTRLTVV.

The gene calls are TRBV11-2 and TRBJ2-7; no firm D call. CDR1 and CDR2 (germline): SGHAT, FQNNGV. CDR3 length equals 11 residues. V shed 6 bases and J shed 6 bases, with 9 bases lying between them. This CDR3 is CASSPGIEQYF. Written as DNA, the CDR3 is TGTGCCAGCAGTCCGGGCATCGAGCAGTACTTC.